This TCR beta chain was sequenced during a study of CD8+ T cells in alopecia areata. Study-level points and caveats: Researchers report lesional scalp, most notably alopecia totalis/universalis, outstripped normal scalp in clonality.

The CDR3 has 11 residues. Germline CDR1 and CDR2: SEHNR and FQNEAQ (reference sequence). Trimming cost V 7 bases and J 6 bases, with 10 bases left between them. Comment on this clone: Its antigen remains unidentified.

RNA was extracted and reverse transcribed into cDNA as the sequencing template. Clones were sequenced by immunoSEQ multiplex PCR, and TCRdb holds only the in-frame ones, with some missing. This table has 70,000 or so clones, roughly 57% appearing once. The sample in question was CD8+ T cells sorted from blood, obtained at week 0. The chain employs TRBV7-9 and TRBJ2-7; D call uncertain. This TCR was sampled from a human donor with alopecia areata. The CDR3 DNA is TGTGCCAGCACCCGAGATTTCGAGCAGTACTTC. Translation: CASTRDFEQYF.